A single sample gave rise to the 27 T cell receptor beta chains below, sequenced in a study of technical replicates of blood from a handful of donors. The table came from immunoSEQ multiplex PCR; TCRdb's copy has only in-frame clones and leaves some out. The top ten hold roughly 0.36% of the sample, which has some 70,000 clones, about nine tenths seen once. The sequenced sample consisted of T cells isolated from PBMCs. These receptors were obtained from a human donor in good health.

V usage is TRBV5-1 and J usage is TRBJ1-3; D not resolved. The CDR3 consists of 12 residues. The germline gives CDR1 SGHRS, CDR2 YFSETQ. V was pared by 8 bases and J by 3 bases, with 9 bases between. CDR3 in amino acids: CARSTFGNTIYF. DNA of the CDR3: TGCGCCAGGAGCACATTTGGAAACACCATATATTTT.

The chain recombines TRBV5-1 with TRBJ2-1; 8 bases match TRBD2. From germline, CDR1 is SGHRS and CDR2 YFSETQ. The CDR3 is 19 residues long. The J segment lost 3 bases and the V segment lost 1 base, leaving 15 bases of the junction unmatched. The DNA for the CDR3 is TGCGCCAGCAGCTTGCAGGGGACGACTAGCGTTCGAAACTACAATGAGCAGTTCTTC. It specifies CASSLQGTTSVRNYNEQFF.

The gene calls are TRBV28 and TRBJ2-7, with a weak D call TRBD2 (6 bases). The ends were cut back, 5 bases at V and 2 bases at J, with 16 bases in the middle. Germline values: CDR1 MDHEN, CDR2 SYDVKM. The CDR3 has 15 amino acids. This chain's CDR3 is CASSPFPEGPYEQYF. For the CDR3, the DNA is TGTGCCAGCAGTCCCTTCCCGGAGGGGCCCTACGAGCAGTACTTC.

The V call is TRBV30, the J call TRBJ2-3, with TRBD1 identical over 10 bases. The germline V gene encodes CDR1 GTSNPN and CDR2 SVGIG (reference sequence). The V and J ends lost 8 bases and 2 bases, in that order; junction bases with no gene match: 10. The CDR3 spans 15 residues. The CDR3 is CAQEAGQGPTDTQYF. The CDR3 region has the DNA TGTGCCCAGGAGGCGGGACAGGGGCCCACAGATACGCAGTATTTT.

This clone was recorded once. This chain uses TRBV6-1 with TRBJ1-3; D is uncertain. The V gene lost 2 bases and the J gene lost 2 bases, with 10 bases spanning the gap. The CDR3 extends over 15 amino acids. CDR1 and CDR2 (germline): MNHNS, SASEGT. DNA for the CDR3: TGTGCCAGCAGTGAAATACAGTTCCCTGGAAACACCATATATTTT. It yields the protein CASSEIQFPGNTIYF.

V is TRBV4-2 and J is TRBJ1-3; D remains unclear. Germline loops: CDR1 LGHNA, CDR2 YNFKEQ. There are 15 residues in the CDR3. Trimming took off 0 bases at V and 2 bases at J, with 8 bases between the two ends. CDR3: CASSQDRLAGNTIYF. The CDR3 DNA sequence: TGTGCCAGCAGCCAAGATCGACTTGCTGGAAACACCATATATTTT.

This chain connects TRBV10-3 to TRBJ2-7; D unclear. V lost 6 bases and J 2 bases, leaving 14 bases between the germline ends. This CDR3 is built from 14 residues. The V gene's germline CDR1 is ENHRY and CDR2 SYGVKD. The CDR3 DNA reads TGTGCCATCAGACAATACATTGATACCTACGAGCAGTACTTC. Translation: CAIRQYIDTYEQYF.

V usage is TRBV28 and J usage is TRBJ2-5; D remains ambiguous. Trimming left V 5 bases short and J 7 bases short, with 8 bases between. The CDR3 is made up of 11 amino acids. Germline loops: CDR1 MDHEN, CDR2 SYDVKM. The CDR3 coding sequence is TGTGCCAGCAGTCCTTTCTTGACCCAGTACTTC. Its protein product is CASSPFLTQYF.

The chain employs TRBV18 and TRBJ2-5, with 7 bases lining up with TRBD1. CDR1 is KGHSH and CDR2 is LQKENI in the germline V gene. V lost 2 bases and J lost 4; bases outside the gene matches: 1. The CDR3 is made up of 13 amino acids. CDR3 region: CASSPTGVETQYF. CDR3 coding DNA: TGTGCCAGCTCACCAACAGGGGTAGAGACCCAGTACTTC.

This rearrangement joins TRBV7-9 to TRBJ1-2, with TRBD1 matching 7 bases. The CDR3 sequence is 12 residues long. Trimming took 5 bases from V and 6 from J; bases not matched to a gene: 3. Per germline, CDR1 SEHNR and CDR2 FQNEAQ (reference sequence). CDR3 in DNA: TGTGCCAGCAGCGAAACAGGGGATGGCTACACCTTC. As protein: CASSETGDGYTF.

The V gene is TRBV6-5, the J gene TRBJ2-1; TRBD1 is a possible D gene (6 bases). Trimming stripped 6 bases from V and 6 bases from J, with 12 bases between. There are 13 residues in the CDR3. Germline CDR1 and CDR2: MNHEY and SVGAGI. The CDR3 region is CASSLTGTNEQFF. CDR3 nucleotides: TGTGCCAGCAGCCTGACAGGAACCAATGAGCAGTTCTTC.

This rearrangement joins TRBV18 to TRBJ2-2; TRBD1 aligns across 11 bases. CDR1 is KGHSH and CDR2 is LQKENI in the germline V gene. The J segment lost 4 bases and the V segment lost 3 bases, leaving 4 bases of the junction unmatched. CDR3 length: 16 amino acids. As DNA, the CDR3 is TGTGCCAGCTCACCTCTGGGACAGGGGGTCACCGGGGAGCTGTTTTTT. Translation gives CASSPLGQGVTGELFF.

The chain links TRBV9 to TRBJ2-3; 14 nucleotides align to TRBD2. The CDR3 has 19 residues. Germline V gives CDR1 SGDLS, CDR2 YYNGEE. Losses at the gene ends were 0 bases for V and 7 bases for J; bases not matched to a gene: 13. The CDR3, as DNA: TGTGCCAGCAGCGTAGCCATGTTGGCGGGGACTAGCGGGAGCCATACGCAGTATTTT. Its translation is CASSVAMLAGTSGSHTQYF.

The rearrangement links TRBV7-6 to TRBJ2-5; D is perhaps TRBD1 (5 bases). CDR1 and CDR2 (germline): SGHVS, FNYEAQ. Trimming took off 5 bases at V and 3 bases at J, with 16 bases between the two ends. The CDR3 sequence is 15 residues long. The CDR3 loop is CASSGLGEFEETQYF. DNA of the CDR3: TGTGCCAGCAGCGGTCTAGGGGAATTCGAAGAGACCCAGTACTTC.

V is TRBV5-8 and J is TRBJ2-7; D unresolved. The CDR3 is 13 amino acids. Germline CDR1 reads SGHTS; CDR2 reads YDEGEE. The V end was cut by 0 bases, the J end by 2 bases, with 6 bases between. The CDR3 spells CASSLEAAYEQYF. In DNA, the CDR3 is TGTGCCAGCAGCTTGGAGGCGGCCTACGAGCAGTACTTC.

The J gene is TRBJ1-1, the V gene TRBV27, with D hard to call. V dropped 1 base and J dropped 5 bases, with 8 bases sitting between them. This CDR3 contains 13 residues. Germline V CDR1 and CDR2: MNHEY, SMNVEV (reference sequence). The CDR3 DNA sequence: TGTGCCAGCAGTTTATACGGACTGACTGAAGCTTTCTTT. Its protein is CASSLYGLTEAFF.

The V and J genes are TRBV6-1 and TRBJ1-2; 9 nucleotides agree with TRBD1. The V gene's germline CDR1 is MNHNS and CDR2 SASEGT. J gave up 9 bases and V 7 bases, and 12 bases lay outside the gene matches. The CDR3 spans 14 residues. The CDR3 DNA reads TGTGCCAGCATTACGACAGGGGGAACTCGTAGCTACACCTTC. This translates into CASITTGGTRSYTF.

The chain uses TRBV9 and TRBJ2-7, with 8 bases matching TRBD1. CDR1 and CDR2 from the germline V gene are SGDLS and YYNGEE. The CDR3 is 15 amino acids. With 2 bases clipped from V and 3 bases from J, the junction kept 7 bases outside the gene matches. The CDR3 DNA sequence: TGTGCCAGCAGCGTTTCGACAGGGGCAAGCTACGAGCAGTACTTC. It encodes CASSVSTGASYEQYF.

This chain uses TRBV11-2 with TRBJ1-2; no clear D gene. V was cut by 6 bases and J by 4 bases, with 12 bases left in between. There are 13 residues in the CDR3. Germline values: CDR1 SGHAT, CDR2 FQNNGV. CDR3: CASSLSAGYGYTF. CDR3 bases: TGTGCCAGCAGTTTAAGCGCCGGCTATGGCTACACCTTC. Full variable domain (remainder filled in from reference TRBV11-2 and TRBJ1-2): EAGVAQSPRYKIIEKRQSVAFWCNPISGHATLYWYQQILGQGPKLLIQFQNNGVVDDSQLPKDRFSAERLKGVDSTLKIQPAKLEDSAVYLCASSLSAGYGYTFGSGTRLTVV.

The V and J genes are TRBV6-5 and TRBJ1-5; 9 bases line up with TRBD1. Germline V lookup: CDR1 MNHEY, CDR2 SVGAGI. The ends lost 10 bases at V and 6 bases at J; junction bases unmatched: 10. The CDR3 contains 14 residues. This CDR3 reads CATTPGQGGQPQHF. As DNA, the CDR3 is TGTGCCACTACCCCGGGACAGGGAGGTCAGCCCCAGCATTTT.

The V gene is TRBV12-5, the J gene TRBJ2-5, with 11 bases identical to TRBD2. Germline V gives CDR1 LGHNT, CDR2 FRNRAP. V trimming: 6 bases; J trimming: 5 bases; junction bases outside the gene matches: 5. CDR3 size: 14 residues. CDR3 nucleotide sequence: TGTGCTAGTGGAAATAGCGGGAGGGGGGAGACCCAGTACTTC. It translates to CASGNSGRGETQYF.

The chain couples TRBV10-3 to TRBJ1-1; D remains unclear. The CDR3 runs to 13 residues. The germline V and J ends were trimmed by 2 bases and 1 base, with 5 bases remaining between them. Germline V gives CDR1 ENHRY, CDR2 SYGVKD. CDR3 sequence: CAISEGGNTEAFF. The CDR3 bases are TGTGCCATCAGTGAGGGAGGGAACACTGAAGCTTTCTTT.

This clone has just one count. The gene calls are TRBV6-5 and TRBJ1-5; TRBD1 matches at 8 bases. The germline CDR1 and CDR2 sequences are MNHEY and SVGAGI. This CDR3 contains 14 residues. V lost 5 bases to trimming and J lost 4 bases; unmatched junction nucleotides: 4. CDR3 sequence reads: CASSSGQGNQPQHF. The DNA of the CDR3 is TGTGCCAGCAGTAGCGGACAGGGAAATCAGCCCCAGCATTTT.

CDR3 in DNA: TGTGCCAGCAGCCCGGGAGCTCTCGAGCAGTACTTC. Its protein is CASSPGALEQYF. J is TRBJ2-7 and V is TRBV6-5; TRBD2 might be the D (6 bases). V was clipped by 6 bases and J by 6 bases, with 12 bases between them. There are 12 residues in the CDR3. Germline V gives CDR1 MNHEY, CDR2 SVGAGI.

The V gene is TRBV11-3, the J gene TRBJ1-1, with 7 nucleotides matching TRBD1. Trimming took 9 bases from V and 2 from J; bases not matched to a gene: 6. This CDR3 comprises 13 residues. Germline V gene lookup returns CDR1 SGHNT and CDR2 YENEEA. The CDR3 DNA follows: TGTGCCAGTTCCGGGACAGCTAACACTGAAGCTTTCTTT. As protein: CASSGTANTEAFF.

The CDR3 coding sequence is TGTGCCAGTAGTATTACCGGGACAGGGACCTACGAGCAGTACTTC. Amino acids: CASSITGTGTYEQYF. The chain has TRBV19 and TRBJ2-7; 9 nucleotides match TRBD1. Germline lookup yields CDR1 LNHDA and CDR2 SQIVND (reference sequence). This CDR3 spans 15 amino acids. The J segment lost 2 bases and the V segment lost 3 bases, leaving 5 bases of the junction unmatched.

This chain uses TRBV11-2 with TRBJ2-1, with 10 bases lining up with TRBD2. The CDR3 runs to 18 residues. V dropped 5 bases and J dropped 0; count of bases not matched to a gene: 10. The germline V gene encodes CDR1 SGHAT and CDR2 FQNNGV. This CDR3 reads CASSLRTSGISSYNEQFF. As DNA, the CDR3 is TGTGCCAGCAGCCTTCGAACTAGCGGGATCAGCTCCTACAATGAGCAGTTCTTC.